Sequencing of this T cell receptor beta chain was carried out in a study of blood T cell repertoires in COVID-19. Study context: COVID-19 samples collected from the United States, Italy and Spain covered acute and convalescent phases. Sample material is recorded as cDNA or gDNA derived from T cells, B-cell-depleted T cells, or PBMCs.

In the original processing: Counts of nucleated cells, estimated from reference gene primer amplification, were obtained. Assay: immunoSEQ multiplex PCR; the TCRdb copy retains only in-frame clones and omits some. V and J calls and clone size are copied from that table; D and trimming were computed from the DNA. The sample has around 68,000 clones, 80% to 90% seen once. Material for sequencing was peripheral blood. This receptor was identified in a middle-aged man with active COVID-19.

The CDR3, as DNA: TGTGCCAGCAGCCCAGCCCTGCGCGAAGGGGGAATGTACGAGCAGTACTTC. It specifies CASSPALREGGMYEQYF. This chain joins TRBV7-8 and TRBJ2-7, with a weak D call TRBD1 (6 bases). From germline, CDR1 is SGHVS and CDR2 FQNEAQ. Deletions cut 5 bases from V and 4 bases from J, with 24 bases between. The CDR3 extends over 17 amino acids.